This T cell receptor (beta chain) was retrieved from a study of glioma-infiltrating T cells. Study outcomes and limitations: Gliomas, especially low-grade, showed above-expected tissue-blood divergence; non-neoplastic patients showed below.

The iRepertoire nested amplicon-rescue multiplex PCR amplified TCR alpha and beta CDR3s from RNA. Input was 100-400 ng of tissue mRNA or PBMC total RNA. In TCRdb, the multiplex PCR reads were re-called with MiXCR into one record per CDR3 protein. This table holds some 180,000 distinct CDR3 sequences, over 30% found once. The V and J ends lost 4 bases and 2 bases respectively, with 20 bases between them. This CDR3 is 17 amino acids long. Germline CDR1 is LNHNV and CDR2 is YYDKDF (reference sequence). This clonotype appeared many times. Antigen: not known. Sequencing used glioma tissue, nonneoplastic brain tissue, or PBMCs (not recorded which). The V call is TRBV15, the J call TRBJ1-2; D perhaps matches TRBD1 (5 bases). The receptor was isolated from a human donor with low-grade glioma or glioblastoma, undergoing nonglioma brain surgery, or in good health (not recorded which). CDR3 sequence (DNA): TGTGCCACCAGCATTATAAAAACGCAGGGTTACAACTATGGCTACACCTTC. It encodes CATSIIKTQGYNYGYTF. Based on the CDR3 plus reference TRBV15 and TRBJ1-2, the full variable domain is DAMVIQNPRYQVTQFGKPVTLSCSQTLNHNVMYWYQQKSSQAPKLLFHYYDKDFNNEADTPDNFQSRRPNTSFCFLDIRSPGLGDTAMYLCATSIIKTQGYNYGYTFGSGTRLTVV.